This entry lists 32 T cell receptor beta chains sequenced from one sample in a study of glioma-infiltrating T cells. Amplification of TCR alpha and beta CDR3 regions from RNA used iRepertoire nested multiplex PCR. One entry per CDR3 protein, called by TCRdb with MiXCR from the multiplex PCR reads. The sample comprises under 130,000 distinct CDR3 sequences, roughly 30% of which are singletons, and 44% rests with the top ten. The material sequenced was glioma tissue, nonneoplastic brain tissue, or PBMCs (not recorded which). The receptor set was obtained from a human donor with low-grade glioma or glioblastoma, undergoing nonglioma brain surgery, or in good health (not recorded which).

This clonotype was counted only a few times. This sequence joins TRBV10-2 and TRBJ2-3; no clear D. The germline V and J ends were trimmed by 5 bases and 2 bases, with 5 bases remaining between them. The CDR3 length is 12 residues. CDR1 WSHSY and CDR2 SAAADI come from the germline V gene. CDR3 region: CASSMDTDTQYF. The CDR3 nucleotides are TGCGCCAGCAGTATGGACACAGATACGCAGTATTTT.

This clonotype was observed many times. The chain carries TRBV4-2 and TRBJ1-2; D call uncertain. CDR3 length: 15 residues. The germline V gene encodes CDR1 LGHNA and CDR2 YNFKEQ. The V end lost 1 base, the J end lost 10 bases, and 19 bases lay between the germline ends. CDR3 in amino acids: CASSQGLKVMVDYTF. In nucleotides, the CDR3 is TGTGCCAGCAGCCAAGGATTAAAGGTGATGGTTGACTACACCTTC.

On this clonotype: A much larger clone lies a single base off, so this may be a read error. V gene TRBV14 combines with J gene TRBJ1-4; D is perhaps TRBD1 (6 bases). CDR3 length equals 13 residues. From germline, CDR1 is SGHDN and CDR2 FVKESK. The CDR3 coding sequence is TGTGCCAGCAACCAAGCCACAGGGGAAAAACTGTTTTTT. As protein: CASNQATGEKLFF.

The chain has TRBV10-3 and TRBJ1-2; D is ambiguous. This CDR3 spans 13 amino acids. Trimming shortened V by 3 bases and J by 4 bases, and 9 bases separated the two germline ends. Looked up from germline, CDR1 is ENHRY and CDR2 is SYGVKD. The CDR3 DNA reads TGTGCCATCAGTGACCCAAAAGCCTATGGCTACACCTTC. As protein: CAISDPKAYGYTF.

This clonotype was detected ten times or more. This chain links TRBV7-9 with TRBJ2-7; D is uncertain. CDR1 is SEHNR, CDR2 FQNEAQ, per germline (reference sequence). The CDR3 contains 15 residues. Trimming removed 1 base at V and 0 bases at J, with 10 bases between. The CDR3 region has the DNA TGTGCCAGCAGCTTAGGTCGGCGTCTCTCCTACGAGCAGTACTTC. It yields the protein CASSLGRRLSYEQYF.

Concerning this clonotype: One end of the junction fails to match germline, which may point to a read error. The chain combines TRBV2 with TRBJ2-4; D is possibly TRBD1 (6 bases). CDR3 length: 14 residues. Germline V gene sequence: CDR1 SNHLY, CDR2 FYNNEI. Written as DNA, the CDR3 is TGTGCCAGCACTTCACCGACAGGTTTAAACGTTCAGTACTTC. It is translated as CASTSPTGLNVQYF. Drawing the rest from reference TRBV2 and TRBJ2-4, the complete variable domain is EPEVTQTPSHQVTQMGQEVILRCVPISNHLYFYWYRQILGQKVEFLVSFYNNEISEKSEIFDDQFSVERPDGSNFTLKIRSTKLEDSAMYFCASTSPTGLNVQYFGAGTRLSVL.

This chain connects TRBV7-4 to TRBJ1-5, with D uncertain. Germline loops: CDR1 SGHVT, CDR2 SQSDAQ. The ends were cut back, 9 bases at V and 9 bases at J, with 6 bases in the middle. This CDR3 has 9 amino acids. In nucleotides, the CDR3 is TGTGCCAGAACGGGGCCCCAGCATTTT. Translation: CARTGPQHF. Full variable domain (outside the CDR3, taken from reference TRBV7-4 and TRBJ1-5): GAGVSQSPRYKVAKRGRDVALRCDSISGHVTLYWYRQTLGQGSEVLTYSQSDAQRDKSGRPSGRFSAERPERSVSTLKIQRTEQGDSAVYLCARTGPQHFGDGTRLSIL.

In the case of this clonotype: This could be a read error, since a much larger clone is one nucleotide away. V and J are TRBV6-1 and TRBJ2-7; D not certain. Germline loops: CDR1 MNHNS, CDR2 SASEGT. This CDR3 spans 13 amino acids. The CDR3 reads CAKDDFVSYEKYF. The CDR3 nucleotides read TGTGCCAAGGATGACTTTGTATCCTACGAGAAGTACTTC.

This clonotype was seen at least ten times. The CDR3 loop is CSAPEEAGSINGYTF. DNA for the CDR3: TGCAGTGCCCCAGAAGAGGCAGGGTCCATTAATGGCTACACCTTC. This sequence joins TRBV20-1 and TRBJ1-2; tentatively, D is TRBD1 (5 bases). Looked up from germline, CDR1 is DFQATT and CDR2 is SNEGSKA (reference sequence). V was pared by 6 bases and J by 6 bases, with 23 bases between. The CDR3 length is 15 residues.

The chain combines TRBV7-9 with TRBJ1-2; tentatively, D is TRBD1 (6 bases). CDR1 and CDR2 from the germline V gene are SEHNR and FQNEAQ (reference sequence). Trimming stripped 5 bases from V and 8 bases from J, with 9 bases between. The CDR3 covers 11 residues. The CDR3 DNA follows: TGTGCCAGCAGCAAAGGGGGAGGCTACACCTTC. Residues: CASSKGGGYTF.

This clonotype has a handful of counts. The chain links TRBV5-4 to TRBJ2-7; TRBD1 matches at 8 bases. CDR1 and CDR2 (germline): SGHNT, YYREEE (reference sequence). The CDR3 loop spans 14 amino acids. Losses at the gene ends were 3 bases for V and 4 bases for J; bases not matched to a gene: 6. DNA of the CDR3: TGTGCCAGCAGCTCACCTCGGACAGGGTACGAGCAGTACTTC. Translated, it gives CASSSPRTGYEQYF.

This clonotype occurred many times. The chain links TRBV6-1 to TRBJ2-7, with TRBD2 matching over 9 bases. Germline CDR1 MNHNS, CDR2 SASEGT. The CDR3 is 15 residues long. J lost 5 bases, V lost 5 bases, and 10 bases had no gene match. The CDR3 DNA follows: TGTGCCAGCAGTTCCGCGGGGGGGGGGGAGGACGAGCAGTACTTC. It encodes CASSSAGGGEDEQYF.

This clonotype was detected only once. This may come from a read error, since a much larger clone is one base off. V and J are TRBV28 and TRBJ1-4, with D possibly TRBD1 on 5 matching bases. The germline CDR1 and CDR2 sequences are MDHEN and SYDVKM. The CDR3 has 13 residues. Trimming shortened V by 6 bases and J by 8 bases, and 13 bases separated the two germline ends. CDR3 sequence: CASSPPGREKLFF. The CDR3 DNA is TGTGCCAGCAGCCCCCCGGGACGAGAAAAACTGTTTTTT.

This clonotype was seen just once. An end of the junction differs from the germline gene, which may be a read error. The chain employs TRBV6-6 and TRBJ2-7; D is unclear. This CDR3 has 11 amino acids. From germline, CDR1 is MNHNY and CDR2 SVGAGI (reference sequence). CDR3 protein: CASTGSYGQYF. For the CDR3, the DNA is TGTGCCAGCACGGGCTCCTACGGGCAGTACTTC.

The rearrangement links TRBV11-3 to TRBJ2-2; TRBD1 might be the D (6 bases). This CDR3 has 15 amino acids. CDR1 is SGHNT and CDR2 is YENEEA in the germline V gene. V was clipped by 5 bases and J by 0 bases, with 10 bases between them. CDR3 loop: CASSVGQPNTGELFF. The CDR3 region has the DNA TGTGCCAGCAGCGTCGGACAGCCGAACACCGGGGAGCTGTTTTTT.

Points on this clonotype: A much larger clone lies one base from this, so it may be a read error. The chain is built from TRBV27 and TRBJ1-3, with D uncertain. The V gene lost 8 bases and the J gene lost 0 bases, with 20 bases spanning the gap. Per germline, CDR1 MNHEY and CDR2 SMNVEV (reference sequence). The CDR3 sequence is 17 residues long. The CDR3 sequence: CASGFRGPFYSGNTIYF. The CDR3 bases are TGTGCCAGCGGCTTCAGAGGGCCATTCTACTCTGGAAACACCATATATTTT.

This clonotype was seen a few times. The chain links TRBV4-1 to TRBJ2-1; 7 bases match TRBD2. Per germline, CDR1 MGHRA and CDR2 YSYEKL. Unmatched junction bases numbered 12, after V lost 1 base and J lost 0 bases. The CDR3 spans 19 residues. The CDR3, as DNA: TGCGCCAGCAGCCAAGTATCAGGCGGGGGTGTAAGCTCCTACAATGAGCAGTTCTTC. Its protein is CASSQVSGGGVSSYNEQFF.

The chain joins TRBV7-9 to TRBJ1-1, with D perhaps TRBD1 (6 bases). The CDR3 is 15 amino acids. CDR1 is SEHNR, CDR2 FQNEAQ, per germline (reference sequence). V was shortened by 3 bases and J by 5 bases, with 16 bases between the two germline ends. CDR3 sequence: CASSLGRGPRTEAFF. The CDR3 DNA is TGTGCCAGCAGCTTGGGCAGGGGTCCCCGAACTGAAGCTTTCTTT. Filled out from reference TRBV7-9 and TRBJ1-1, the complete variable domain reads DTGVSQNPRHKITKRGQNVTFRCDPISEHNRLYWYRQTLGQGPEFLTYFQNEAQLEKSRLLSDRFSAERPKGSFSTLEIQRTEQGDSAMYLCASSLGRGPRTEAFFGQGTRLTVV.

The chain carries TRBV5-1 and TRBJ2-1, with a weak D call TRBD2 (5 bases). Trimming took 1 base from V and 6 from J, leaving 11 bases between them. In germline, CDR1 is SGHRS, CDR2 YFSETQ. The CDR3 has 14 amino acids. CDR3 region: CASSLRGPPNEQFF. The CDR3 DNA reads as TGCGCCAGCAGCTTGCGGGGTCCGCCCAATGAGCAGTTCTTC.

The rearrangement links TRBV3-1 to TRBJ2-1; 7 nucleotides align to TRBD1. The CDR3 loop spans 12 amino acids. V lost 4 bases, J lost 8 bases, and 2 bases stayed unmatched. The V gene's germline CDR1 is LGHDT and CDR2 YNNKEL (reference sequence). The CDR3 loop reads CASSPQGHEQFF. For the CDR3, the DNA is TGTGCCAGCAGCCCACAGGGGCATGAGCAGTTCTTC.

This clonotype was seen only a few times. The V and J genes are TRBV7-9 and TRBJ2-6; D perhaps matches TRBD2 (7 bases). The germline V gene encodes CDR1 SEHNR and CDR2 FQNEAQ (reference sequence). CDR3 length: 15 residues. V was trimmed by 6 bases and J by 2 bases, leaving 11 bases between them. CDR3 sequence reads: CASRSGGPGANVLTF. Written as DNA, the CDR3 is TGTGCCAGCAGGTCCGGGGGGCCTGGGGCCAACGTCCTGACTTTC.

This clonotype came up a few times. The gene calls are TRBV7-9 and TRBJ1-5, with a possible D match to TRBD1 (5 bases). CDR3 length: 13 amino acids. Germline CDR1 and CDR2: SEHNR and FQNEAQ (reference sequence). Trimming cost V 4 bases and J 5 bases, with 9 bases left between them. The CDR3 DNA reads TGTGCCAGCAGCTCAAGCAGGGATCAGCCCCAGCATTTT. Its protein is CASSSSRDQPQHF.

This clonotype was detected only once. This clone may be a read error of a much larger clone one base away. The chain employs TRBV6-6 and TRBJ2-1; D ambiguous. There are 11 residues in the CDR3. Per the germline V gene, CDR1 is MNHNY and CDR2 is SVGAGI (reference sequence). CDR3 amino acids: CASSYLNEEFF. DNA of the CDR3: TGTGCCAGCAGTTACTTGAATGAGGAGTTCTTC.

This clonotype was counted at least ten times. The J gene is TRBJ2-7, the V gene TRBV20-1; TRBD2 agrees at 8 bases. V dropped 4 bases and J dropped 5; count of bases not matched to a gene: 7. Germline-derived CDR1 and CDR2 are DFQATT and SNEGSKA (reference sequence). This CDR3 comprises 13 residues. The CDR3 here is CSATRGGLNEQYF. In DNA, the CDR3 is TGCAGTGCTACCCGCGGGGGGTTAAACGAGCAGTACTTC.

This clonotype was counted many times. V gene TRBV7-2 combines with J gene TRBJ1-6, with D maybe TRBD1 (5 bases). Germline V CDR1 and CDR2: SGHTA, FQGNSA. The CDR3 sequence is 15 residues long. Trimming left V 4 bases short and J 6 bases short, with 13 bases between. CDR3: CASSSQTEINSPLHF. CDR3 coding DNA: TGTGCCAGCAGCTCGCAGACAGAAATTAATTCACCCCTCCACTTT.

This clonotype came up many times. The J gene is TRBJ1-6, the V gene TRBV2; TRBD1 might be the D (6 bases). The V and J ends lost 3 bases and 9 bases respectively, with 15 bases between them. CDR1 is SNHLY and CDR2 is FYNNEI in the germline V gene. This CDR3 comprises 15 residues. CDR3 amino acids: CASSDWSGVGSPLHF. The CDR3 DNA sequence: TGTGCCAGCAGTGATTGGTCAGGGGTGGGTTCACCCCTCCACTTT.

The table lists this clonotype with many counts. The CDR3 DNA reads TGTGCCAGCAGTTACGGTGGCTTAGGTACGCAGTATTTT. It yields the protein CASSYGGLGTQYF. This chain connects TRBV6-2 or TRBV6-3 to TRBJ2-3; D remains ambiguous. Germline assignment: CDR1 MNHEY and CDR2 SVGEGT. Trimming cost V 2 bases and J 8 bases, with 11 bases left between them. The CDR3 totals 13 residues.

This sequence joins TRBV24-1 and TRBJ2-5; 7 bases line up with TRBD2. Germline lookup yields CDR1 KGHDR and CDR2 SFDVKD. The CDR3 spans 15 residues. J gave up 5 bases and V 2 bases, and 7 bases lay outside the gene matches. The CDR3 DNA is TGTGCCACCAGTGATTCTGGGGGGGAAGTGGAGACCCAGTACTTC. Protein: CATSDSGGEVETQYF.

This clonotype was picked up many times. The CDR3 DNA is TGTGCCAGTAGTAGAGGCTCCGGGACGGTACAAAATGAGCAGTTCTTC. Its translation: CASSRGSGTVQNEQFF. The chain carries TRBV19 and TRBJ2-1, with D possibly called TRBD1 or TRBD2 (5 bases each). The germline gives CDR1 LNHDA, CDR2 SQIVND (reference sequence). V gave up 4 bases and J gave up 7 bases, with 20 bases separating them. The CDR3 length is 16 residues.

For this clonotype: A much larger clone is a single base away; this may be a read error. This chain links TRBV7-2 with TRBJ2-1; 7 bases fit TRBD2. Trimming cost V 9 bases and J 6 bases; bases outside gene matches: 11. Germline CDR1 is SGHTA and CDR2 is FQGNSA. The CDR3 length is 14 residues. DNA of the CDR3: TGTGCCAGTAAGCCCGGGGGGATCTTCAATGAGCAGTTCTTC. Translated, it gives CASKPGGIFNEQFF.

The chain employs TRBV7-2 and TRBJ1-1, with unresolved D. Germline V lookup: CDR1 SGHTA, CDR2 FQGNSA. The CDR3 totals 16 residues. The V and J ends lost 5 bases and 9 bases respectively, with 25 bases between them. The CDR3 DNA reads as TGTGCCAGCAGCCCTTACGGAGGATTCATCAGGACTCAAGCTTTCTTT. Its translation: CASSPYGGFIRTQAFF.

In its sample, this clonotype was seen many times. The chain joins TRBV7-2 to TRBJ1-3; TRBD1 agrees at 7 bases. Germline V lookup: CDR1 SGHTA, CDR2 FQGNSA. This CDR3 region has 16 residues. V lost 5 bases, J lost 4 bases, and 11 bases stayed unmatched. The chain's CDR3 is CASSPDTGEAGNTIYF. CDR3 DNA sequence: TGTGCCAGCAGCCCGGACACAGGGGAAGCAGGAAACACCATATATTTT.